This TCR beta chain was retrieved from a study of blood T cell repertoires in COVID-19. Study background: The samples span acute and convalescent COVID-19 from the United States, Italy and Spain.

Using immunoSEQ multiplex PCR, the repertoire was profiled, and TCRdb retains in-frame clones only, with some absent. The sample includes a few hundred thousand clones, about nine tenths of them seen just once. This CDR3 spans 15 amino acids. The germline CDR1 and CDR2 sequences are SGHNT and YYREEE (reference sequence). V trimming: 4 bases; J trimming: 9 bases; junction bases outside the gene matches: 9. The source material was peripheral blood. The rearrangement uses TRBV5-4 and TRBJ1-6, with 8 bases fitting TRBD1. This sequence originates from a young man with active or convalescent COVID-19. The CDR3 DNA follows: TGTGCCAGCAGCGGGTCCGGGACAGGTAGTTCACCCCTCCACTTT. The encoded protein is CASSGSGTGSSPLHF.